This TCR beta chain originates from a study of blood T cell repertoires in COVID-19. Study-wide context: Material from acute and convalescent COVID-19 was sourced from the United States, Italy and Spain. PBMCs, B-cell-depleted T cells, or T cells were the source of the cDNA or gDNA that made up the material.

Original data processing: The assay estimated nucleated cells by amplifying reference gene primers. The data were produced by immunoSEQ multiplex PCR, yet TCRdb's version contains in-frame clones alone and is incomplete. V, J and clone size are those of that table, while D and trimming were read from the DNA. The data contain more than 85,000 clones, approximately 80% of them singletons. Germline values: CDR1 MNHEY, CDR2 SVGEGT. The CDR3 is made up of 13 amino acids. V was cut by 2 bases and J by 6 bases, with 8 bases left in between. V gene TRBV6-2 or TRBV6-3 combines with J gene TRBJ1-5; D uncertain. Sequencing was performed on peripheral blood. The sequence came from a woman in her sixties or seventies with acute or convalescent COVID-19. The CDR3 region is CASSYEALQPQHF. The CDR3 nucleotides are TGTGCCAGCAGTTACGAGGCACTTCAGCCCCAGCATTTT.